A single sample gave rise to the 27 T cell receptor beta chains below, sequenced in a study of human T cells and chemical hapten exposure. TCRdb analysed the RACE reads with MiXCR anew, one entry per CDR3 protein. Counted here are 250,000 to 300,000 distinct CDR3 sequences, just under 8% occurring once; the ten biggest clones make up 1.2%. Time point denoted: pre-sensitization, week 0. The sample's treatment: therapeutic diphenylcyclopropenone sensitization with weekly scalp DPC. Sequenced here: whole blood, sampled in connection with sensitization to the hapten diphenylcyclopropenone (DPC). The receptors shown here come from a man between 18 and 35 years old with alopecia areata. Some clones in this sample may be carry-over from other donors' samples.

This chain joins TRBV2 and TRBJ2-2; 11 nucleotides agree with TRBD2. V lost 6 bases, J lost 0 bases, and 3 bases stayed unmatched. The CDR3 totals 16 residues. Germline V gene data show CDR1 as SNHLY and CDR2 as FYNNEI. CDR3 region: CASRTSGGANTGELFF. The CDR3, as DNA: TGTGCCAGCAGAACTAGCGGGGGAGCGAACACCGGGGAGCTGTTTTTT.

The V call is TRBV6-5, the J call TRBJ1-2; 7 positions agree with TRBD1. Germline V gives CDR1 MNHEY, CDR2 SVGAGI. The CDR3 totals 13 residues. The V and J ends lost 5 bases and 8 bases, in that order; junction bases with no gene match: 8. The CDR3 DNA reads TGTGCCAGCAGTCGACAGGGTTTAGTAGGCTACACCTTC. It specifies CASSRQGLVGYTF.

This clonotype was found many times. The chain employs TRBV4-3 and TRBJ1-4; 7 bases are shared with TRBD1. After removal of 3 bases from V and 8 bases from J, the junction contained 6 bases not matched to a gene. This CDR3 contains 14 residues. Germline V lookup: CDR1 LGHNA, CDR2 YSLEER. The CDR3, as DNA: TGCGCCAGCAGCCAGGGACAGTCTTGGGAAAAACTGTTTTTT. Translating gives CASSQGQSWEKLFF.

Ten or more counts support this clonotype. V is TRBV24-1 and J is TRBJ1-1; D uncertain. Germline assignment: CDR1 KGHDR and CDR2 SFDVKD. Between the trimmed V and J ends, which lost 5 bases and 4 bases, there was a span of 22 bases. This CDR3 has 17 residues. CDR3 nucleotides: TGTGCCACCAGTGCGAGGGATAGAACGGAAACGGGCACTGAAGCTTTCTTT. It translates to CATSARDRTETGTEAFF.

The chain couples TRBV28 to TRBJ2-1, with a possible D match to TRBD1 (5 bases). CDR1 is MDHEN, CDR2 SYDVKM, per germline. CDR3 length equals 12 residues. V lost 8 bases and J lost 12, with 17 bases in between. The CDR3 DNA follows: TGTGCCAGCGGATTGACAGTCCCGAGGCAGTTCTTC. Its protein is CASGLTVPRQFF.

The chain carries TRBV6-5 and TRBJ1-6; 8 nucleotides align to TRBD1. The germline V gene has CDR1 MNHEY and CDR2 SVGAGI. The V gene end was trimmed by 5 bases and the J gene end by 9 bases; junction bases not matched to a gene: 9. This CDR3 spans 15 amino acids. The CDR3 sequence is CASSRFTGGGSPLHF. CDR3 in DNA: TGTGCCAGCAGTCGATTCACAGGGGGAGGTTCACCCCTCCACTTT.

V and J are TRBV10-3 and TRBJ2-1, with D possibly called TRBD1 or TRBD2 (6 bases each). Between the trimmed V and J ends, which lost 4 bases and 9 bases, there was a span of 16 bases. Germline V lookup: CDR1 ENHRY, CDR2 SYGVKD. There are 14 residues in the CDR3. CDR3 nucleotides: TGTGCCATCAGTGGTAAGACAGGAGGGGGTGAGCAGTTCTTC. It encodes CAISGKTGGGEQFF.

The genes are TRBV5-1 and TRBJ2-3; D possibly corresponds to TRBD2 (6 bases). The germline V gene has CDR1 SGHRS and CDR2 YFSETQ. The CDR3 has 15 amino acids. The V end lost 3 bases, the J end lost 4 bases, and 15 bases lay between the germline ends. The CDR3 DNA is TGCGCCAGCAGCTCGACGGGAGTCCGCGCAGATACGCAGTATTTT. Translation gives CASSSTGVRADTQYF.

This clonotype was counted only a few times. V is TRBV10-3 and J is TRBJ1-2, with TRBD1 as a possible D gene (5 bases). Between the trimmed V and J ends, which lost 6 bases and 3 bases, there was a span of 17 bases. CDR1 is ENHRY, CDR2 SYGVKD, per germline. This CDR3 is built from 15 residues. The CDR3 here is CAIRVQTALHYGYTF. The CDR3 DNA reads as TGTGCCATCAGAGTTCAGACAGCCCTCCACTATGGCTACACCTTC.

V gene TRBV6-5 combines with J gene TRBJ1-6; 8 nucleotides agree with TRBD1. The CDR3 contains 13 residues. Germline CDR1 reads MNHEY; CDR2 reads SVGAGI. The J segment lost 5 bases and the V segment lost 8 bases, leaving 2 bases of the junction unmatched. CDR3 residues: CASGDRHNSPLHF. The DNA of the CDR3 is TGTGCCAGCGGGGACAGGCATAATTCACCCCTCCACTTT.

This clonotype was counted many times. The chain recombines TRBV5-5 with TRBJ2-7, with unresolved D. The CDR3 runs 13 residues. The ends were cut back, 1 base at V and 3 bases at J, with 8 bases in the middle. Germline-derived CDR1 and CDR2 are SGHKS and YYEKEE (reference sequence). The CDR3 DNA reads as TGTGCCAGCAGCTTGAATCCGGACTACGAGCAGTACTTC. Its protein is CASSLNPDYEQYF.

The sample holds many counts of this clonotype. This chain links TRBV18 with TRBJ2-3, with D tentatively TRBD1 or TRBD2 (6 bases each). Looked up from germline, CDR1 is KGHSH and CDR2 is LQKENI. V gave up 4 bases and J gave up 5 bases, with 10 bases separating them. The CDR3 is 13 amino acids. CDR3 residues: CASSRGGGDTQYF. CDR3 nucleotides: TGTGCCAGCTCACGAGGAGGGGGAGATACGCAGTATTTT.

The chain combines TRBV10-3 with TRBJ2-5; a weak D match, TRBD2 (5 bases). Trimming pared 0 bases from V and 5 bases from J, leaving 10 bases between. The CDR3 contains 14 residues. Germline V gene sequence: CDR1 ENHRY, CDR2 SYGVKD. The CDR3 DNA follows: TGTGCCATCAGTGAGTCAGAGGGCTCGGAGACCCAGTACTTC. This encodes CAISESEGSETQYF.

This clonotype was recorded at least ten times. The rearrangement joins TRBV4-3 to TRBJ2-2, with 12 bases that match TRBD1. The V segment lost 4 bases and the J segment 6 bases; nucleotides outside the gene matches: 0. The CDR3 has 14 residues. CDR1 and CDR2 from the germline V gene are LGHNA and YSLEER. CDR3 protein: CASSRDRGPGELFF. DNA for the CDR3: TGCGCCAGCAGCCGGGACAGGGGGCCCGGGGAGCTGTTTTTT.

The genes are TRBV24-1 and TRBJ2-3; unclear D gene. Germline V gene lookup returns CDR1 KGHDR and CDR2 SFDVKD. The CDR3 is 15 residues long. Trimming removed 0 bases at V and 3 bases at J, with 9 bases between. CDR3 protein: CATSDLRVSTDTQYF. CDR3 nucleotides: TGTGCCACCAGTGATTTGCGGGTTTCGACAGATACGCAGTATTTT.

This clonotype occurred once. V and J are TRBV7-8 and TRBJ2-1; 7 nucleotides align to TRBD1. The CDR3 is made up of 16 amino acids. V shed 6 bases and J 4 bases; nucleotides not matched to a gene: 12. Germline-derived CDR1 and CDR2 are SGHVS and FQNEAQ. CDR3 sequence: CASSGPDRTQYNEQFF. The CDR3 bases are TGTGCCAGCAGTGGCCCGGACAGGACCCAATACAATGAGCAGTTCTTC.

This clonotype showed up just a few times. This chain connects TRBV10-1 to TRBJ2-2; D is unresolved. Germline V CDR1 and CDR2: WNHNN, SYGVQD (reference sequence). The CDR3 is 11 residues long. The V and J ends lost 10 bases and 4 bases respectively, with 7 bases between them. The CDR3 DNA reads as TGCGCCACACGAGGCACCGGGGAGCTGTTTTTT. This gives the protein CATRGTGELFF.

The chain recombines TRBV6-5 with TRBJ2-5; no reliable D call. The V gene's germline CDR1 is MNHEY and CDR2 SVGAGI. The CDR3 sequence is 14 residues long. The ends were cut back, 6 bases at V and 1 base at J, with 12 bases in the middle. CDR3 nucleotides: TGTGCCAGCAGCCCCGTCGGTTCCCAAGAGACCCAGTACTTC. It yields the protein CASSPVGSQETQYF.

This clonotype was found many times. The chain joins TRBV5-5 to TRBJ2-2; D assignment may be TRBD1 or TRBD2 (5 bases each). Germline CDR1 reads SGHKS; CDR2 reads YYEKEE (reference sequence). With 5 bases removed from V and 0 bases from J, the gap between germline ends came to 17 bases. This CDR3 is built from 17 residues. The CDR3 here is CASSLGVVTANTGELFF. The CDR3 region has the DNA TGTGCCAGCAGTCTGGGGGTGGTGACAGCGAACACCGGGGAGCTGTTTTTT. The full variable domain, rest sourced from reference TRBV5-5 and TRBJ2-2, is DAGVTQSPTHLIKTRGQQVTLRCSPISGHKSVSWYQQVLGQGPQFIFQYYEKEERGRGNFPDRFSARQFPNYSSELNVNALLLGDSALYLCASSLGVVTANTGELFFGEGSRLTVL.

V usage is TRBV9 and J usage is TRBJ2-3; 9 positions agree with TRBD2. CDR1 and CDR2 from the germline V gene are SGDLS and YYNGEE. The CDR3 loop spans 15 amino acids. J gave up 1 base and V 4 bases, and 4 bases lay outside the gene matches. CDR3 coding DNA: TGTGCCAGCAGCAAGTCTAGCGGGGGCACAGATACGCAGTATTTT. Its translation: CASSKSSGGTDTQYF. Based on the CDR3 plus reference TRBV9 and TRBJ2-3, the full variable domain is DSGVTQTPKHLITATGQRVTLRCSPRSGDLSVYWYQQSLDQGLQFLIQYYNGEERAKGNILERFSAQQFPDLHSELNLSSLELGDSALYFCASSKSSGGTDTQYFGPGTRLTVL.

The rearrangement joins TRBV27 to TRBJ1-2; D is uncertain. The V end was cut by 6 bases, the J end by 0 bases, with 14 bases between. The length of the CDR3 is 15 residues. In germline, CDR1 is MNHEY, CDR2 SMNVEV (reference sequence). The CDR3 DNA is TGTGCCAGCAGATCCAGGACGGAGGCTAACTATGGCTACACCTTC. It specifies CASRSRTEANYGYTF.

The V call is TRBV28, the J call TRBJ2-7; 10 positions match TRBD1. The CDR3 extends over 15 amino acids. Trimming cost V 5 bases and J 7 bases; bases outside gene matches: 11. Germline lookup yields CDR1 MDHEN and CDR2 SYDVKM. CDR3 loop: CASSPVGTGAWEQYF. The CDR3 DNA reads as TGTGCCAGCAGTCCGGTGGGGACAGGGGCCTGGGAGCAGTACTTC.

This clonotype was counted a few times. The gene calls are TRBV6-5 and TRBJ1-2, with D unresolved. The CDR3 spans 14 residues. Germline V lookup: CDR1 MNHEY, CDR2 SVGAGI. V was cut by 0 bases and J by 8 bases, with 13 bases left in between. The CDR3 nucleotides read TGTGCCAGCAGTTACTCTACCGGGAGCCAAGGCTACACCTTC. It is translated as CASSYSTGSQGYTF.

There are a few counts of this clonotype. The chain combines TRBV7-2 with TRBJ2-1; D unresolved. Germline V lookup: CDR1 SGHTA, CDR2 FQGNSA. The CDR3 has 15 amino acids. V lost 5 bases, J lost 2 bases, and 13 bases lay in between. This chain's CDR3 is CASSPSGSPYNEQFF. CDR3 nucleotides: TGTGCCAGCAGCCCTTCCGGTAGCCCCTACAATGAGCAGTTCTTC.

Ten or more counts support this clonotype. The chain recombines TRBV14 with TRBJ1-1; the D is unclear. Germline V CDR1 and CDR2: SGHDN, FVKESK. This CDR3 region has 12 residues. Trimming cost V 4 bases and J 1 base, with 4 bases left between them. CDR3 DNA: TGTGCCAGCAGCCGGACGAACACTGAAGCTTTCTTT. It encodes CASSRTNTEAFF.

The chain combines TRBV6-2 or TRBV6-3 with TRBJ2-1, with 11 positions matching TRBD2. CDR1 and CDR2 from the germline V gene are MNHEY and SVGEGT. The CDR3 runs 21 residues. Trimming cost V 4 bases and J 0 bases; bases outside gene matches: 17. CDR3 sequence (DNA): TGTGCCAGCAGTTCAGGCAAAATTAGCGGGGGGGCCTTAAACTCCTACAATGAGCAGTTCTTC. It specifies CASSSGKISGGALNSYNEQFF.

This rearrangement joins TRBV7-2 to TRBJ1-6; D call uncertain. V lost 1 base and J 4 bases, leaving 14 bases between the germline ends. The CDR3 loop spans 17 amino acids. Germline V lookup: CDR1 SGHTA, CDR2 FQGNSA. CDR3 bases: TGTGCCAGCAGCTTAGATTTGGCGGGTTTATATAATTCACCCCTCCACTTT. This translates into CASSLDLAGLYNSPLHF. Full variable domain (outside the CDR3, taken from reference TRBV7-2 and TRBJ1-6): GAGVSQSPSNKVTEKGKDVELRCDPISGHTALYWYRQSLGQGLEFLIYFQGNSAPDKSGLPSDRFSAERTGGSVSTLTIQRTQQEDSAVYLCASSLDLAGLYNSPLHFGNGTRLTVT.